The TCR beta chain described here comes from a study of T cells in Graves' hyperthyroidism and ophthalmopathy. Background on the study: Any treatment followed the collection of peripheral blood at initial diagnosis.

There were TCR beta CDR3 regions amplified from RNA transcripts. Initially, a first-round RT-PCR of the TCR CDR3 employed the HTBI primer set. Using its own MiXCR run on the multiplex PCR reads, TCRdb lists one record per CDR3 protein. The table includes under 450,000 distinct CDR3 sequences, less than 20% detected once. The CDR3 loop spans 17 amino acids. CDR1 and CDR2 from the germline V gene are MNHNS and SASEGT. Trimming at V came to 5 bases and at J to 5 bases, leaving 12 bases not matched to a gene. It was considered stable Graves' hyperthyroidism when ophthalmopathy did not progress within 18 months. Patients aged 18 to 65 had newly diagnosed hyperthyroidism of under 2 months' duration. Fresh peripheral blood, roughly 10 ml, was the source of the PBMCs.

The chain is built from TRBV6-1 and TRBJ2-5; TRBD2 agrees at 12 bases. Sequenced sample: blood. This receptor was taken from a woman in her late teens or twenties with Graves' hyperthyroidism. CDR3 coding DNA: TGTGCCAGCAGTACCTGGGGACTAGCGGGCCCGGGGGAGACCCAGTACTTC. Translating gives CASSTWGLAGPGETQYF.